The entry that follows covers one TCR beta chain sequence. J gave up 3 bases and V 3 bases, and 9 bases lay outside the gene matches. CDR3 size: 16 residues. Germline lookup yields CDR1 DFQATT and CDR2 SNEGSKA (reference sequence). Ages ranged from roughly 18 to 100 years, with residence in around 24 US areas. This entry comes from a study of blood T cell repertoires in COVID-19. The method was immunoSEQ multiplex PCR; TCRdb's version includes in-frame clones alone and lacks a portion of them. This table has some 380,000 clones, roughly 87% appearing once. This TCR derives from a woman aged 35 to 49 with acute COVID-19. Sequencing was carried out using PBMCs or T cells enriched from blood (not recorded which). The V and J genes are TRBV20-1 and TRBJ2-1, with 9 bases lining up with TRBD1. This CDR3 reads CSASLSGTGRYNEQFF. The CDR3 region has the DNA TGCAGTGCTAGTCTTTCCGGGACAGGGCGCTACAATGAGCAGTTCTTC.